The table lists the clone carrying this T cell receptor (beta chain) with many counts. Antigen: not known. TCR beta CDR3 regions were amplified from RNA transcripts. First-round RT-PCR with HTBI primers amplified the TCR CDR3 region. TCRdb reanalysed the multiplex PCR reads using MiXCR and keeps one entry per CDR3 protein. Here the sample spans a few hundred thousand distinct CDR3 sequences, approximately 14% being singletons. This sample was included in a study of T cells in Graves' hyperthyroidism and ophthalmopathy. Trimming cost V 2 bases and J 8 bases, with 13 bases left between them. Germline loops: CDR1 GTSNPN, CDR2 SVGIG (reference sequence). This CDR3 spans 13 amino acids. The study, taken as a whole, reports: Most expanded thyroid clonotypes above 0.001 also appeared in blood.

Stability of Graves' hyperthyroidism was defined as absent ophthalmopathy progression within 18 months. Diagnostic decisions used clinical symptoms, serum thyroxine and TRAb, thyroid ultrasound and orbital computed tomography. Around 9.9 ml of fresh peripheral blood supplied the PBMCs. V usage is TRBV30 and J usage is TRBJ2-4; TRBD1 is a possible D gene (6 bases). The sequence came from a woman aged 18-29 years with Graves' hyperthyroidism. Sequenced sample: blood. CDR3 loop: CAWSFGAGDIQYF. Here the CDR3 DNA reads TGTGCCTGGAGTTTTGGGGCAGGGGACATTCAGTACTTC.